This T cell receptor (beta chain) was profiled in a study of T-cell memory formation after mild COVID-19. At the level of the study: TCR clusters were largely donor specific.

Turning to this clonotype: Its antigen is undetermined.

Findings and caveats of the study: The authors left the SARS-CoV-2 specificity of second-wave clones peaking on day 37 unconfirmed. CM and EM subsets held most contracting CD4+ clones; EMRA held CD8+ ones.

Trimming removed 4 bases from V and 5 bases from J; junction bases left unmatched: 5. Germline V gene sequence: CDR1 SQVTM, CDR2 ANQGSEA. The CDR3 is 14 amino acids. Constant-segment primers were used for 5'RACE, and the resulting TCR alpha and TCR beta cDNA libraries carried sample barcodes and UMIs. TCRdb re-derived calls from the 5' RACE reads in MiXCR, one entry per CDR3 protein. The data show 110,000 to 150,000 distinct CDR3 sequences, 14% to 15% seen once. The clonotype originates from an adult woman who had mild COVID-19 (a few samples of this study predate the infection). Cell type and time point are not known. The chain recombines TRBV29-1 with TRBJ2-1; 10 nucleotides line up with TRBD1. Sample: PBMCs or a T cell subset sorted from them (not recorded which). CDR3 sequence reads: CSVAGTGANNEQFF. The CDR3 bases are TGCAGCGTTGCGGGGACAGGGGCCAACAATGAGCAGTTCTTC.